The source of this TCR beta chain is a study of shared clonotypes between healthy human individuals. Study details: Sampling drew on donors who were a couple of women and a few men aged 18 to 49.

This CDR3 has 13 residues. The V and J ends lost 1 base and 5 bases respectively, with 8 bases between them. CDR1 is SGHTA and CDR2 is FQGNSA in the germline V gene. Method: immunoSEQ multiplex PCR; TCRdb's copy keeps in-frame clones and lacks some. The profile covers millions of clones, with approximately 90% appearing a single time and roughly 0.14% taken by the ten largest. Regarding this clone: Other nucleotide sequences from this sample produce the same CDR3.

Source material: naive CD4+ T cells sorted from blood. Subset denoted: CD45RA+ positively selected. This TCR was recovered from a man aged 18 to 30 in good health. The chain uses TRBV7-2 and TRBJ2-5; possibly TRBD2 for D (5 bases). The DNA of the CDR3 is TGTGCCAGCAGCTTAGGGACTCGGGAGACCCAGTACTTC. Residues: CASSLGTRETQYF.